These T cell receptor beta chains were read from a single sample in a study of vaccination and CD4 T cells after COVID-19. TCRdb re-analysed the PCR reads in MiXCR, keeping a single row per CDR3 protein. The sample consists of 9,500 to 15,000 distinct CDR3 sequences, around 50% of them appearing once. Antigens for these TCRs are unknown. Sequenced input: CD4+ T cells from blood, cultured in vitro. These receptors all come from a human donor who had recovered from COVID-19. CDR3s leave out the opening cysteine and the closing phenylalanine or tryptophan.

CDR3aa: ASSLPGKGSTDTQY
j_gene: TRBJ2-3
v_gene: TRBV7-9

CDR3aa: ASSHPGTSARGYT
j_gene: TRBJ1-2
v_gene: TRBV3-1

CDR3aa: AIQGPGELF
j_gene: TRBJ2-2
v_gene: TRBV28

CDR3aa: SAIDSPDTQY
j_gene: TRBJ2-3
v_gene: TRBV20-1

CDR3aa: ASSFWGGELF
j_gene: TRBJ2-2
v_gene: TRBV28

CDR3aa: ASSFLGPRLAGRKDVGQY
j_gene: TRBJ2-3
v_gene: TRBV11-2

CDR3aa: ATGTSGYNEQF
j_gene: TRBJ2-1
v_gene: TRBV15

CDR3aa: SANPGTGEYNEQF
j_gene: TRBJ2-1
v_gene: TRBV20-1

CDR3aa: ATSRDHFSYTGELF
j_gene: TRBJ2-2
v_gene: TRBV15

CDR3aa: ASSLERASNYGYT
j_gene: TRBJ1-2
v_gene: TRBV11-2

CDR3aa: AWSPTGTNQPQH
j_gene: TRBJ1-5
v_gene: TRBV30

CDR3aa: SAEGVLNTEAF
j_gene: TRBJ1-1
v_gene: TRBV20-1

CDR3aa: ASSHGQGGTGELF
j_gene: TRBJ2-2
v_gene: TRBV11-2

CDR3aa: ASSRSGTDTQY
j_gene: TRBJ2-3
v_gene: TRBV10-1

CDR3aa: ASSTGGNTIY
j_gene: TRBJ1-3
v_gene: TRBV6-1

CDR3aa: ASSPDNEQF
j_gene: TRBJ2-1
v_gene: TRBV18

CDR3aa: ASSKGFRLRDSMGHQPQH
j_gene: TRBJ1-5
v_gene: TRBV21-1

CDR3aa: ASRRTSYYEQY
j_gene: TRBJ2-7
v_gene: TRBV6-2/TRBV6-3

CDR3aa: ASSEANQPQH
j_gene: TRBJ1-5
v_gene: TRBV6-1

CDR3aa: SASRPDNQPQH
j_gene: TRBJ1-5
v_gene: TRBV20-1

CDR3aa: ASRTSGRAVDEQF
j_gene: TRBJ2-1
v_gene: TRBV27

CDR3aa: ASRPPSGHNEQF
j_gene: TRBJ2-1
v_gene: TRBV19

CDR3aa: ASSFAYQETQY
j_gene: TRBJ2-5
v_gene: TRBV11-2

CDR3aa: ASSSLKGSGNTIY
j_gene: TRBJ1-3
v_gene: TRBV9